This record concerns one T cell receptor beta chain sequence. These data are taken from a study of blood T cell repertoires in COVID-19. The repertoire was sequenced with immunoSEQ multiplex PCR; TCRdb's copy has only in-frame clones and lacks some. The repertoire includes hundreds of thousands of clones, 80% to 90% of them detected once, and approximately 1.2% sits in the top ten. From germline, CDR1 is SGHAT and CDR2 FQNNGV. Trimming removed 1 base from V and 0 bases from J, with 7 bases in between. CDR3 length: 15 residues. Specimen: PBMCs or T cells enriched from blood (not recorded which). V usage is TRBV11-2 and J usage is TRBJ2-1; D not certain. The TCR sequence derives from a man under 40 who had recovered from COVID-19. The CDR3 reads CASSLGYSSYNEQFF. CDR3 nucleotide sequence: TGTGCCAGCAGCTTAGGCTATAGCTCCTACAATGAGCAGTTCTTC. Supplemented by reference TRBV11-2 and TRBJ2-1, the full variable domain reads EAGVAQSPRYKIIEKRQSVAFWCNPISGHATLYWYQQILGQGPKLLIQFQNNGVVDDSQLPKDRFSAERLKGVDSTLKIQPAKLEDSAVYLCASSLGYSSYNEQFFGPGTRLTVL.